Below, 20 T cell receptor beta chains from the same sample are listed, as sequenced in a study of T cell repertoires and leukemia-associated antigens. These receptors' targets are unknown. TCRdb re-analysed the 5' RACE reads in MiXCR, keeping a single row per CDR3 protein. The repertoire holds roughly 10,000 distinct CDR3 sequences, with roughly 40% as singletons. The material sequenced was CD3+ T cells sorted from blood and cultured. The receptors derive from a female donor in good health.

The table lists this clonotype with a few counts. The chain joins TRBV12-3 or TRBV12-4 to TRBJ2-4; a weak D match, TRBD2 (6 bases). CDR3 length equals 13 residues. The V gene lost 6 bases and the J gene lost 6 bases, with 12 bases spanning the gap. The CDR3 reads CASSLLEGNIQYF. The CDR3 bases are TGTGCCAGCAGCCTACTGGAGGGAAACATTCAGTACTTC.

This clonotype has a count of ten or more. The chain recombines TRBV14 with TRBJ2-7; the D gene is possibly TRBD2 (5 bases). The CDR3 runs 17 residues. V lost 1 base to trimming and J lost 7 bases, with 23 bases between them. Per germline, CDR1 SGHDN and CDR2 FVKESK. CDR3 protein: CASSQVGSGPAFREQYF. CDR3 in DNA: TGTGCCAGCAGCCAAGTGGGCAGCGGACCCGCTTTTAGGGAGCAGTACTTC.

This clonotype is judged hyperexpanded. CDR3 amino acids: CSADPRGRTITDTQYF. DNA for the CDR3: TGCAGTGCCGACCCTCGAGGCAGGACCATCACAGATACGCAGTATTTT. The chain is built from TRBV20-1 and TRBJ2-3; D is unresolved. With 6 bases removed from V and 2 bases from J, the gap between germline ends came to 21 bases. This CDR3 region has 16 residues. Germline-derived CDR1 and CDR2 are DFQATT and SNEGSKA (reference sequence).

This clonotype was seen ten or more times. The gene calls are TRBV12-3 or TRBV12-4 and TRBJ1-1; 7 nucleotides match TRBD1. CDR3 length: 14 residues. Unmatched junction bases numbered 5, after V lost 6 bases and J lost 1 base. As DNA, the CDR3 is TGTGCCAGCAGCCTGACAGGGAAGAACACTGAAGCTTTCTTT. Amino acids: CASSLTGKNTEAFF.

This clonotype was counted between two and nine times. The genes are TRBV7-9 and TRBJ2-7, with 9 bases identical to TRBD2. Unmatched junction bases numbered 3, after V lost 4 bases and J lost 2 bases. This CDR3 has 14 amino acids. Germline V CDR1 and CDR2: SEHNR, FQNEAQ (reference sequence). The DNA for the CDR3 is TGTGCCAGCAGCTCTAGCGGGATTACCTACGAGCAGTACTTC. This sequence encodes CASSSSGITYEQYF.

The chain is built from TRBV5-1 and TRBJ2-7; 7 bases are shared with TRBD1. Per the germline V gene, CDR1 is SGHRS and CDR2 is YFSETQ. Germline trimming cut 4 bases from V and 0 bases from J; bases unmatched to any gene: 7. The CDR3 consists of 15 residues. This CDR3 reads CASSPTGRSSYEQYF. In DNA form, the CDR3 reads TGCGCCAGCAGCCCGACAGGGAGAAGCTCCTACGAGCAGTACTTC.

This clonotype has ten or more counts. The gene calls are TRBV2 and TRBJ1-4, with 12 bases fitting TRBD1. CDR1 and CDR2 from the germline V gene are SNHLY and FYNNEI. The CDR3 spans 17 residues. V dropped 7 bases and J dropped 5; count of bases not matched to a gene: 11. The CDR3 loop reads CASNFRDRGRRNEKLFF. CDR3 in DNA: TGTGCCAGCAACTTCCGGGACAGGGGGCGAAGGAATGAAAAACTGTTTTTT.

This clonotype was observed a handful of times. J is TRBJ2-7 and V is TRBV6-5, with 7 positions matching TRBD1. Germline CDR1 MNHEY, CDR2 SVGAGI. Trimming at V came to 6 bases and at J to 4 bases, leaving 0 bases not matched to a gene. The CDR3 runs 11 residues. The CDR3 here is CASRTGYEQYF. As DNA, the CDR3 is TGTGCCAGCAGGACAGGGTACGAGCAGTACTTC.

This clonotype counts as medium-sized. CDR3 protein: CASSLGITGETQYF. The CDR3 region has the DNA TGCGCCAGCAGCTTAGGAATTACAGGGGAGACCCAGTACTTC. V usage is TRBV5-1 and J usage is TRBJ2-5; D may be TRBD1 (6 bases). V was shortened by 2 bases and J by 5 bases, with 13 bases between the two germline ends. Germline CDR1 reads SGHRS; CDR2 reads YFSETQ. This CDR3 contains 14 residues.

Remarks on this clonotype: This could be a read error, since a much larger clone is one nucleotide away. Since no conserved phenylalanine or tryptophan closes the CDR3, a read error is the likely cause. The gene calls are TRBV6-2 or TRBV6-3 and TRBJ2-3; unclear D gene. CDR1 is MNHEY and CDR2 is SVGEGT in the germline V gene. Trimming shortened V by 5 bases and J by 2 bases, and 23 bases separated the two germline ends. The CDR3 length is 18 residues. In DNA, the CDR3 is TGTGCCAGCAGTGCCGACCCTCGAGGCAGGACCATCACAGATACGCAGTATTCT. Protein product: CASSADPRGRTITDTQYS.

The sample holds one count of this clonotype. An end of the junction does not agree with germline; a read error may underlie this. The genes are TRBV24-1 and TRBJ2-1; D is possibly TRBD1 or TRBD2 (7 bases each). This CDR3 is built from 16 residues. The germline V gene encodes CDR1 KGHDR and CDR2 SFDVKD. The DNA for the CDR3 is TGTGCCACCAGCAGCAACAGGGGCTGGGACTACAATGAGCGGTTCTTC. Amino acids: CATSSNRGWDYNERFF.

This clonotype has more than one count but fewer than ten. The V call is TRBV20-1, the J call TRBJ1-1, with TRBD1 matching 11 bases. Per germline, CDR1 DFQATT and CDR2 SNEGSKA (reference sequence). Losses at the gene ends were 3 bases for V and 3 bases for J; bases not matched to a gene: 6. The CDR3 is 15 amino acids. The CDR3 is CSARGTGGGDTEAFF. The CDR3 DNA follows: TGCAGTGCTAGGGGGACAGGGGGAGGTGACACTGAAGCTTTCTTT.

The DNA of the CDR3 is TGCAGTGCTGGACAGGGCCGTGGGGGCAATGAGCAGTTCTTC. Translated, it gives CSAGQGRGGNEQFF. The V call is TRBV20-1, the J call TRBJ2-1; 8 bases match TRBD1. Unmatched junction bases numbered 9, after V lost 5 bases and J lost 6 bases. The CDR3 is 14 amino acids. CDR1 DFQATT and CDR2 SNEGSKA come from the germline V gene (reference sequence).

The chain couples TRBV20-1 to TRBJ2-7; D possibly corresponds to TRBD1 (6 bases). V gave up 2 bases and J gave up 3 bases, with 11 bases separating them. This CDR3 region has 13 residues. CDR1 DFQATT and CDR2 SNEGSKA come from the germline V gene (reference sequence). CDR3 sequence: CSARTGRGYEQYF. The DNA for the CDR3 is TGCAGTGCTAGAACTGGCAGGGGCTACGAGCAGTACTTC.

This clonotype was seen a few times. The genes are TRBV5-6 and TRBJ2-2; no firm D call. V was clipped by 1 base and J by 2 bases, with 15 bases between them. CDR3 size: 17 residues. Germline V gene data show CDR1 as SGHDT and CDR2 as YYEEEE. CDR3 bases: TGTGCCAGCAGCTTGCTCTTTACTCCACCCAACACCGGGGAGCTGTTTTTT. It encodes CASSLLFTPPNTGELFF.

The chain carries TRBV29-1 and TRBJ2-3; D is uncertain. This CDR3 has 12 residues. The V gene's germline CDR1 is SQVTM and CDR2 ANQGSEA. The germline V and J ends were trimmed by 1 base and 5 bases, with 7 bases remaining between them. The chain's CDR3 is CSVEGTKDTQYF. The CDR3, as DNA: TGCAGCGTTGAAGGAACTAAAGATACGCAGTATTTT.

V is TRBV18 and J is TRBJ2-7; perhaps TRBD1 as D (6 bases). Per the germline V gene, CDR1 is KGHSH and CDR2 is LQKENI. The CDR3 extends over 15 amino acids. V was trimmed by 3 bases and J by 7 bases, leaving 19 bases between them. The CDR3 sequence is CASSPWNRDLREQYF. The CDR3, as DNA: TGTGCCAGCTCACCCTGGAACAGGGACCTACGGGAGCAGTACTTC.

This clonotype is deemed medium-sized. The J gene is TRBJ1-5, the V gene TRBV7-8; 8 bases are a match to TRBD1. Germline trimming cut 4 bases from V and 4 bases from J; bases unmatched to any gene: 9. In germline, CDR1 is SGHVS, CDR2 FQNEAQ. The CDR3 consists of 16 residues. CDR3 coding DNA: TGTGCCAGCAGCTCTTACCGGGACAGGCAGAATCAGCCCCAGCATTTT. This sequence encodes CASSSYRDRQNQPQHF.

This clonotype was found many times. This chain joins TRBV7-4 and TRBJ1-1, with D maybe TRBD1 (5 bases). In germline, CDR1 is SGHVT, CDR2 SQSDAQ. This CDR3 has 15 amino acids. The germline V and J ends were trimmed by 2 bases and 6 bases, with 16 bases remaining between them. The CDR3 loop reads CASSLWDGAVAEAFF. DNA for the CDR3: TGTGCCAGCAGCTTATGGGACGGCGCTGTGGCTGAAGCTTTCTTT.

This clonotype was detected only a few times. The chain employs TRBV12-3 or TRBV12-4 and TRBJ2-5; possibly TRBD1 for D (6 bases). V was shortened by 3 bases and J by 4 bases, with 12 bases between the two germline ends. This CDR3 has 14 residues. CDR3 sequence: CASSFSGQRETQYF. The CDR3 DNA reads as TGTGCCAGCAGTTTCTCCGGACAGAGAGAGACCCAGTACTTC.